Following are 14 T cell receptor beta chains from one sample sequenced in a study of blood T cell repertoires in COVID-19. Here immunoSEQ multiplex PCR was the method, and the copy in TCRdb shows in-frame clones only, minus some. Of approximately 230,000 clones in the sample, 88% were seen once. Source material: PBMCs or T cells enriched from blood (not recorded which). These receptors all come from a woman between 50 and 59 years old with acute COVID-19.

The chain combines TRBV9 with TRBJ1-5; D is uncertain. Between the trimmed V and J ends, which lost 5 bases and 5 bases, there was a span of 14 bases. The CDR3 runs to 14 residues. Germline V gene sequence: CDR1 SGDLS, CDR2 YYNGEE. This chain's CDR3 is CASSIEADHQPQHF. In DNA form, the CDR3 reads TGTGCCAGCAGTATAGAGGCAGACCATCAGCCCCAGCATTTT.

This clone was observed a single time. V usage is TRBV30 and J usage is TRBJ1-6; D call uncertain. Germline loops: CDR1 GTSNPN, CDR2 SVGIG (reference sequence). This CDR3 has 15 amino acids. The germline V and J ends were trimmed by 0 bases and 7 bases, with 13 bases remaining between them. The CDR3 loop reads CAWSVGPGRNSPLHF. DNA for the CDR3: TGTGCCTGGAGTGTCGGTCCAGGTCGCAATTCACCCCTCCACTTT.

The rearrangement uses TRBV19 and TRBJ1-4, with D possibly matching TRBD1 (5 bases). The V gene's germline CDR1 is LNHDA and CDR2 SQIVND (reference sequence). The CDR3 is 15 amino acids. V shed 3 bases and J shed 4 bases, with 12 bases lying between them. The DNA for the CDR3 is TGTGCCAGTAGTATGATGGACGGGGGTAATGAAAAACTGTTTTTT. It codes for CASSMMDGGNEKLFF. Supplemented by reference TRBV19 and TRBJ1-4, the full variable domain reads DGGITQSPKYLFRKEGQNVTLSCEQNLNHDAMYWYRQDPGQGLRLIYYSQIVNDFQKGDIAEGYSVSREKKESFPLTVTSAQKNPTAFYLCASSMMDGGNEKLFFGSGTQLSVL.

The rearrangement joins TRBV2 to TRBJ1-2; the D is unclear. The CDR3 sequence is 12 residues long. Trimming took off 8 bases at V and 5 bases at J, with 12 bases between the two ends. Germline assignment: CDR1 SNHLY and CDR2 FYNNEI. The CDR3 here is CASWAGVYGYTF. The CDR3 bases are TGTGCCAGCTGGGCAGGCGTTTATGGCTACACCTTC. Using reference TRBV2 and TRBJ1-2 for the parts outside the CDR3, the full variable domain is EPEVTQTPSHQVTQMGQEVILRCVPISNHLYFYWYRQILGQKVEFLVSFYNNEISEKSEIFDDQFSVERPDGSNFTLKIRSTKLEDSAMYFCASWAGVYGYTFGSGTRLTVV.

The chain recombines TRBV3-1 (or the pseudogene TRBV3-2) with TRBJ1-2; tentatively, D is TRBD1 (5 bases). Trimming left V 4 bases short and J 8 bases short, with 17 bases between. CDR3 length: 14 residues. Germline V CDR1 and CDR2: LGHDT, YNNKEL (reference sequence). This CDR3 reads CASSRTQRGGGYTF. DNA of the CDR3: TGTGCCAGCAGCCGAACCCAAAGGGGCGGCGGCTACACCTTC.

This rearrangement joins TRBV27 to TRBJ1-2; a possible D gene is TRBD1 (6 bases). V was trimmed by 4 bases and J by 2 bases, leaving 23 bases between them. Germline loops: CDR1 MNHEY, CDR2 SMNVEV (reference sequence). CDR3 length equals 18 residues. CDR3: CASSWRLGANGPNYGYTF. The DNA of the CDR3 is TGTGCCAGCAGTTGGCGCCTGGGGGCGAATGGCCCAAACTATGGCTACACCTTC.

This chain joins TRBV25-1 and TRBJ1-5, with TRBD1 matching 7 bases. This CDR3 region has 14 residues. Germline V gene lookup returns CDR1 MGHDK and CDR2 SYGVNS. J gave up 7 bases and V 4 bases, and 7 bases lay outside the gene matches. Here the CDR3 reads CASSVGTASQPQHF. The CDR3 DNA reads as TGTGCCAGCAGTGTTGGGACAGCTAGCCAGCCCCAGCATTTT.

This clone appeared a single time. This rearrangement joins TRBV7-2 to TRBJ2-7; a possible D gene is TRBD2 (6 bases). The V end lost 1 base, the J end lost 3 bases, and 16 bases lay between the germline ends. This CDR3 has 16 residues. Germline CDR1 reads SGHTA; CDR2 reads FQGNSA. CDR3 coding DNA: TGTGCCAGCAGCTTAGGTCCCAGCGGGCAGAACTACGAGCAGTACTTC. Translation: CASSLGPSGQNYEQYF.

The CDR3 loop is CASSGQTTAYEQYF. CDR3 nucleotides: TGTGCCAGCAGCGGGCAGACTACCGCCTACGAGCAGTACTTC. V is TRBV13 and J is TRBJ2-7; tentatively, D is TRBD2 (5 bases). This CDR3 comprises 14 residues. Germline V lookup: CDR1 PRHDT, CDR2 FYEKMQ (reference sequence). V lost 5 bases and J 2 bases, leaving 13 bases between the germline ends. Based on the CDR3 plus reference TRBV13 and TRBJ2-7, the full variable domain is AAGVIQSPRHLIKEKRETATLKCYPIPRHDTVYWYQQGPGQDPQFLISFYEKMQSDKGSIPDRFSAQQFSDYHSELNMSSLELGDSALYFCASSGQTTAYEQYFGPGTRLTVT.

The genes are TRBV28 and TRBJ1-1, with TRBD1 as a possible D gene (5 bases). This CDR3 has 13 residues. Trimming left V 3 bases short and J 2 bases short, with 7 bases between. Germline V lookup: CDR1 MDHEN, CDR2 SYDVKM. CDR3: CASSFGTNTEAFF. In nucleotides, the CDR3 is TGTGCCAGCAGTTTTGGGACTAACACTGAAGCTTTCTTT.

The rearrangement joins TRBV27 to TRBJ1-3; 8 nucleotides line up with TRBD1. The germline V gene encodes CDR1 MNHEY and CDR2 SMNVEV (reference sequence). The CDR3 length is 15 residues. J lost 3 bases, V lost 3 bases, and 4 bases had no gene match. Here the CDR3 DNA reads TGTGCCAGCAGTTTGCAGGGGGCACTTGGAAACACCATATATTTT. Protein sequence: CASSLQGALGNTIYF.

The table lists this clone with a few counts. V gene TRBV30 combines with J gene TRBJ1-5; maybe TRBD1 (5 bases). The germline V and J ends were trimmed by 2 bases and 0 bases, with 11 bases remaining between them. CDR3 length: 15 residues. Germline V gene lookup returns CDR1 GTSNPN and CDR2 SVGIG (reference sequence). The CDR3 protein is CAWSLEGHSNQPQHF. In nucleotides, the CDR3 is TGTGCCTGGAGTTTGGAGGGGCATAGCAATCAGCCCCAGCATTTT.

V and J are TRBV19 and TRBJ2-1, with D perhaps TRBD2 (7 bases). V was trimmed by 4 bases and J by 3 bases, leaving 19 bases between them. The CDR3 consists of 17 residues. Germline V gene lookup returns CDR1 LNHDA and CDR2 SQIVND (reference sequence). CDR3 sequence (DNA): TGTGCCAGTAGTAGGGGGGGGCTAGCGACCGGCTACAATGAGCAGTTCTTC. As protein: CASSRGGLATGYNEQFF.

V and J are TRBV4-1 and TRBJ1-6; TRBD1 might be the D (6 bases). Germline CDR1 is MGHRA and CDR2 is YSYEKL. V was clipped by 1 base and J by 8 bases, with 18 bases between them. This CDR3 contains 17 residues. CDR3 residues: CASSQGPRDKGDSPLHF. The CDR3 DNA reads TGCGCCAGCAGCCAAGGTCCCCGGGACAAGGGGGATTCACCCCTCCACTTT.